This T cell receptor beta chain was identified in a study of T cells after yellow fever vaccination. TCRdb re-called the 5' RACE reads through MiXCR, storing one row per CDR3 protein. Here the sample spans under 550,000 distinct CDR3 sequences, 20% to 25% being singletons. This clonotype has only a few counts. This TCR came from a man younger than 35 who received the YFV17D yellow fever vaccine. Sequenced material: PBMCs, taken more than 20 days after the first yellow fever vaccination.

The CDR3 DNA follows: TGTGCCAGCAGTTTGAAGGGGGCAGGATACAATGAGCAGTTCTTC. This encodes CASSLKGAGYNEQFF. The genes are TRBV28 and TRBJ2-1, with 7 nucleotides matching TRBD1. CDR1 MDHEN and CDR2 SYDVKM come from the germline V gene. V lost 3 bases to trimming and J lost 4 bases; unmatched junction nucleotides: 6. The CDR3 is made up of 15 amino acids.